This TCR beta chain comes out of a study of T cell responses to AZD1222 COVID-19 vaccine (dated by TCRdb to 2020 to 2022). Concerning the study at large: A total of about 230 trial participants underwent TCR sequencing, of whom 207 received two doses of AZD1222 and about 26 received two doses of the MenACWY control vaccine. Trial participants were enrolled by age into 18-55, 56-69 and 70-plus year subgroups, with roughly 160, 29 and 62 TCR-sequenced participants respectively. Beyond this particular receptor, the publication reports: In the small 56-69-year group, the increase in depth fell short of significance, most likely because of low power. Conclusions about previously exposed vaccinees are limited, since just 5 to 7 AZD1222 recipients were seropositive for SARS-CoV-2 at baseline. The whole spike protein was spanned by vaccine-associated CD4 TCRs, and dominant responses were seen in regions 160-218 and 743-854. Epitopes outside the regions mutated in the B.1.351 and B.1.1.7 variants were reportedly recognized by nearly half of the unique spike-specific TCRs. A significant rise in spike-specific TCR breadth and depth was observed after two AZD1222 doses relative to day 0 and relative to MenACWY recipients. Participants were mostly white British, with more females than males. The authors suggested clonal diversity may have been underestimated. Because no day 14 peak-response samples were available, repertoires were characterized only after the peak T cell response.

The CDR3 regions of human TCRbeta chains were analyzed by immunosequencing. The original pipeline was this. Repertoire TCRs were checked for matches against a reference library of SARS-CoV-2-specific TCRs that had been generated using the MIRA antigen-specificity platform. Breadth was defined as the fraction of unique TCRs that were SARS-CoV-2-associated, and depth was defined as the fraction of total T cells that were SARS-CoV-2-associated. Each spike-specific TCR was assigned to its reactive spike region and to a CD4 or CD8 class using the MIRA data. Log10-transformed breadth and depth values were compared by one-way ANOVA with Sidak's multiple comparisons tests. Imported from immuneACCESS, the table was reduced by TCRdb to in-frame sequences with V and J called. These copies leave out some clones; in studies compared against another copy, an unresolved V gene accounts for under half, and the cause of the remainder is not known. V and J calls and clone size are as listed in that table; D and trimming were resolved from the DNA. A total of about 180,000 clones appear in this sample, over 80% of them only once. The ten largest clones take up more than 3.5% of the sample.

This clone occurred a few times. Its antigen is currently not known. Base qualities are missing; no much larger clone stands one base away. The CDR3, from cysteine to phenylalanine, totals 12 residues. The retained sequence is limited to the CDR3, 36 bases, with the frame set at the first base. The germline V gene gives CDR1 as MNHEY and CDR2 as SVGAGI. V was cut back by 10 bases and J by 1 base, leaving a gap of 10 bases between them. The time point label, read with the paper, signifies: about 28 days (+/-7) after the second vaccine dose. This sample's treatment or condition label indicates: meningococcal conjugate vaccine given as trial control. Samples from vaccinated people were obtained from the UK trials COV001 and COV002, which included a single-blind randomized controlled phase 2/3 trial of AZD1222 (ChAdOx1 nCoV-19) in healthy adults. For TCRbeta chain sequencing, PBMC samples from trial participants were taken at day 0 and at day 28 after the second dose.

Sequenced here: peripheral blood, sampled 28 days after the second dose of the MenACWY control vaccine. The receptor was derived from an adult who received the MenACWY meningococcal vaccine as a control. Rearrangement joined TRBV6-5 to TRBJ1-1; the D gene remains uncertain. The DNA reads TGTGCCACCAAAGAGAGGAACACTGAAGCTTTCTTT. Its product reads: CATKERNTEAFF.